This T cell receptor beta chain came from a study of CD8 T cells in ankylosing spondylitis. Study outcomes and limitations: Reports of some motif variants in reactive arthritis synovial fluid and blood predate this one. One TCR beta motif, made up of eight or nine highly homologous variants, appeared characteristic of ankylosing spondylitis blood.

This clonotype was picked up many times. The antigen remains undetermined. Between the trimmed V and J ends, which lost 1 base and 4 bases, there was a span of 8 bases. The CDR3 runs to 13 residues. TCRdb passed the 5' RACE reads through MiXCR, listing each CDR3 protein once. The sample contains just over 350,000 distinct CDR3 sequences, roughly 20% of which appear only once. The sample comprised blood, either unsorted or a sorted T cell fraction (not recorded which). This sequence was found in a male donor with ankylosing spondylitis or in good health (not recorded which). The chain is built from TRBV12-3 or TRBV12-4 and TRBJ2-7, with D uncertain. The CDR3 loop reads CASSLGRIYEQYF. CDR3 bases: TGTGCCAGCAGTTTAGGTCGGATTTACGAGCAGTACTTC.